One sample yielded the 11 T cell receptor beta chains listed below, sequenced in a study of shared clonotypes between healthy human individuals. Positive CCR7 selection of CD45RO-negative cells yielded the naive CD8 cells, and terminally differentiated effector memory CD45RA+ cells were excluded. Profiling relied on immunoSEQ multiplex PCR, and the TCRdb table lists in-frame clones only, not all of them. The data show 500,000 to 700,000 clones, with roughly 95% seen just once and approximately 0.11% held by the top ten. The specimen sequenced was naive CD8+ T cells sorted from blood. Receptor source: a woman aged 30 to 39 in good health.

This clone has a single count. V gene TRBV5-4 combines with J gene TRBJ2-1; D is perhaps TRBD1 (6 bases). Germline V gives CDR1 SGHNT, CDR2 YYREEE (reference sequence). This CDR3 has 18 residues. V was trimmed by 2 bases and J by 2 bases, leaving 20 bases between them. The CDR3: CASSLYLDTGNPYNEQFF. CDR3 DNA sequence: TGTGCCAGCAGCTTATACCTGGACACAGGGAATCCCTACAATGAGCAGTTCTTC.

The rearrangement links TRBV13 to TRBJ1-3; 7 bases match TRBD1. V shed 10 bases and J 4 bases; nucleotides not matched to a gene: 10. Germline assignment: CDR1 PRHDT and CDR2 FYEKMQ (reference sequence). This CDR3 has 14 amino acids. The CDR3 DNA follows: TGTGCCATTCCCCGACAGGGAGCGGGAAACACCATATATTTT. It is translated as CAIPRQGAGNTIYF. The whole variable domain, filled in from reference TRBV13 and TRBJ1-3, reads AAGVIQSPRHLIKEKRETATLKCYPIPRHDTVYWYQQGPGQDPQFLISFYEKMQSDKGSIPDRFSAQQFSDYHSELNMSSLELGDSALYFCAIPRQGAGNTIYFGEGSWLTVV.

With respect to this clone: At the DNA level, this CDR3 is encoded by other sequences in the same sample as well. This chain links TRBV5-6 with TRBJ2-7; the match to TRBD1 covers 11 bases. CDR3 length: 14 amino acids. The germline V gene encodes CDR1 SGHDT and CDR2 YYEEEE. V shed 4 bases, J shed 2 bases, and the junction held 2 bases outside the gene matches. CDR3 DNA sequence: TGTGCCAGCAGCCTGGGACAGGGGGCCTACGAGCAGTACTTC. This translates into CASSLGQGAYEQYF.

This clone showed up just once. Other nucleotide sequences from this sample produce the same CDR3. The chain couples TRBV25-1 to TRBJ2-5; 8 positions match TRBD1. The V segment lost 2 bases and the J segment 2 bases; nucleotides outside the gene matches: 1. Germline CDR1 reads MGHDK; CDR2 reads SYGVNS. The CDR3 is made up of 14 amino acids. CDR3 sequence reads: CASSEGTGQETQYF. CDR3 in DNA: TGTGCCAGCAGTGAAGGGACAGGACAAGAGACCCAGTACTTC.

Concerning this clone itself: Other DNA sequences in the sample encode the same CDR3. The V call is TRBV19, the J call TRBJ1-5; D remains unclear. This CDR3 contains 14 residues. The V end was cut by 3 bases, the J end by 3 bases, with 9 bases between. Germline-derived CDR1 and CDR2 are LNHDA and SQIVND (reference sequence). CDR3 nucleotide sequence: TGTGCCAGTAGTATTCGGGATTCCAATCAGCCCCAGCATTTT. As protein: CASSIRDSNQPQHF.

This rearrangement joins TRBV7-8 to TRBJ2-5; TRBD2 is a possible D gene (5 bases). This CDR3 is 18 amino acids long. Germline CDR1 reads SGHVS; CDR2 reads FQNEAQ. Trimming shortened V by 1 base and J by 3 bases, and 21 bases separated the two germline ends. This chain's CDR3 is CASSLDFGEGGREETQYF. CDR3 DNA sequence: TGTGCCAGCAGCTTAGATTTCGGAGAGGGTGGACGAGAAGAGACCCAGTACTTC. Full variable domain (rest looked up from reference TRBV7-8 and TRBJ2-5): GAGVSQSPRYKVAKRGQDVALRCDPISGHVSLFWYQQALGQGPEFLTYFQNEAQLDKSGLPSDRFFAERPEGSVSTLKIQRTQQEDSAVYLCASSLDFGEGGREETQYFGPGTRLLVL.

This clone was picked up one time. V usage is TRBV2 and J usage is TRBJ2-1; D possibly corresponds to TRBD2 (6 bases). Germline CDR1 SNHLY, CDR2 FYNNEI. This CDR3 spans 11 amino acids. Trimming cost V 8 bases and J 9 bases, with 11 bases left between them. The CDR3 reads CASPGGREQFF. The CDR3 DNA reads as TGTGCCAGCCCCGGGGGACGTGAGCAGTTCTTC.

J is TRBJ2-5 and V is TRBV21-1. TRBV21-1 counts as a pseudogene. The CDR3 has 15 residues. The DNA for the CDR3 is TGTGCCAGCAGCCCCCAGACAGGGAGGGAAGAGACCCAGTACTTC. Translated: CASSPQTGREETQYF.

J is TRBJ2-2 and V is TRBV10-3; 7 nucleotides line up with TRBD1. CDR3 length: 13 residues. CDR1 and CDR2 from the germline V gene are ENHRY and SYGVKD. V shed 9 bases, J shed 1 base, and the junction held 2 bases outside the gene matches. The CDR3: CAIRTGNTGELFF. DNA for the CDR3: TGTGCCATACGGACAGGGAACACCGGGGAGCTGTTTTTT.

The chain employs TRBV18 and TRBJ2-7, with D unresolved. From germline, CDR1 is KGHSH and CDR2 LQKENI. This CDR3 has 12 amino acids. Trimming took off 6 bases at V and 3 bases at J, with 9 bases between the two ends. CDR3 sequence: CASSLGDYEQYF. In DNA form, the CDR3 reads TGTGCCAGCTCCCTAGGCGACTACGAGCAGTACTTC.

The rearrangement uses TRBV19 and TRBJ2-5; no definite D call. Germline-derived CDR1 and CDR2 are LNHDA and SQIVND (reference sequence). Trimming took 4 bases from V and 1 from J, leaving 7 bases between them. There are 13 residues in the CDR3. The CDR3 is CASSNRLQETQYF. CDR3 coding DNA: TGTGCCAGTAGTAATCGACTCCAAGAGACCCAGTACTTC.